Listed below are T cell receptor beta chains from one sample, sequenced in a study of Graves' ophthalmopathy and Graves' hyperthyroidism. TCRdb called the multiplex PCR reads again in MiXCR, with one record for every CDR3 protein. The table has hundreds of thousands of distinct CDR3 sequences, approximately 39% seen once. Sequencing was performed on peripheral blood. Every receptor here comes from an adult man with Graves' ophthalmopathy. Both conserved end residues are part of each CDR3. The D gene is left open where the match is weak. Some rows mark clone size as missing; the rest say once, few, many or name a class of expanded clone.

d_gene,abundance,j_gene,v_gene,CDR3aa,CDR3nt
TRBD1,many,TRBJ2-7,TRBV7-9,CASSRTGGWYEQYF,TGTGCCAGCAGCAGGACAGGGGGTTGGTACGAGCAGTACTTC
TRBD2,NA,TRBJ2-5,TRBV29-1,CSSRMVAGQQETQYF,TGCAGCAGCCGGATGGTAGCGGGACAACAAGAGACCCAGTACTTC
TRBD1,many,TRBJ2-5,TRBV9,CASSPKPSNRGETQYF,TGTGCCAGCAGCCCCAAACCCTCTAACAGGGGAGAGACCCAGTACTTC
TRBD1,many,TRBJ2-1,TRBV29-1,CSVEGQGGYNEQFF,TGCAGCGTTGAAGGACAGGGCGGCTACAATGAGCAGTTCTTC
TRBD2,many,TRBJ2-7,TRBV10-3,CASSEVSGSTHEQYF,TGTGCCAGCAGTGAAGTCAGCGGGAGTACCCACGAGCAGTACTTC
TRBD1,many,TRBJ1-2,TRBV29-1,CSVEATRRGQGADYGYTF,TGCAGCGTTGAAGCCACCAGGCGAGGACAGGGGGCGGACTATGGCTACACCTTC
NA,NA,TRBJ2-6,TRBV29-1,CSGQSSGANVLTF,TGCAGCGGACAGAGCTCTGGGGCCAACGTCCTGACTTTC
TRBD2,many,TRBJ2-7,TRBV5-1,CASSPGLAGQSYEQYF,TGCGCCAGCAGCCCGGGACTAGCGGGCCAGTCCTACGAGCAGTACTTC
NA,many,TRBJ1-6,TRBV7-9,CATTLEMIGNSPLHF,TGTGCCACCACTTTGGAAATGATAGGGAATTCACCCCTCCACTTT
NA,NA,TRBJ1-2,TRBV6-5,CASSYRDFGGHGYTF,TGTGCCAGCAGTTACAGGGATTTCGGAGGCCATGGCTACACCTTC
NA,NA,TRBJ1-2,TRBV6-1,CASSEAGGTRTYGYTF,TGTGCCAGCAGTGAAGCTGGGGGGACGAGGACTTATGGCTACACCTTC
NA,many,TRBJ1-6,TRBV5-1,CASSLDRAGNSPLHF,TGCGCCAGCAGCTTGGACAGGGCCGGTAATTCACCCCTCCACTTT
NA,NA,TRBJ1-4,TRBV30,CAWGFGGEKLFF,TGTGCCTGGGGGTTCGGGGGTGAAAAACTGTTTTTT
TRBD2,few,TRBJ2-5,TRBV29-1,CSQGLAGGPETQYF,TGCAGCCAAGGGCTAGCGGGAGGGCCGGAGACCCAGTACTTC
NA,once,TRBJ2-7,TRBV6-2/TRBV6-3,CASSYEKRDYEQYF,TGTGCCAGCAGTTATGAAAAGAGGGACTACGAGCAGTACTTC
TRBD1,few,TRBJ1-4,TRBV5-1,CASRTGGAATNEKLFF,TGCGCCAGCAGAACAGGGGGAGCGGCAACTAATGAAAAACTGTTTTTT
TRBD1,many,TRBJ1-4,TRBV6-5,CASSPTGVYEKLFF,TGTGCCAGCAGTCCCACAGGGGTGTACGAAAAACTGTTTTTT
NA,NA,TRBJ1-4,TRBV5-1,CASNPGTRNEKLFF,TGCGCCAGCAACCCCGGGACGAGGAATGAAAAACTGTTTTTT
NA,many,TRBJ1-5,TRBV10-3,CATTSRLRNQPQHF,TGTGCCACGACTAGCCGACTTCGCAATCAGCCCCAGCATTTT
NA,many,TRBJ1-2,TRBV6-6,CASSYDARYGYTF,TGTGCCAGCAGTTACGATGCCAGATATGGCTACACCTTC
NA,NA,TRBJ2-7,TRBV10-2,CASTGPQREQYF,TGCGCCAGCACAGGGCCCCAGCGCGAGCAGTACTTC